These 10 T cell receptor beta chains were all obtained from the same sample, sequenced in a study of cytomegalovirus exposure and HLA in healthy donors. The PCR made use of 60 Vbeta and 13 Jbeta primers. Sequencing used immunoSEQ multiplex PCR; TCRdb keeps in-frame clones, though not all of them. The table records about 160,000 clones, nearly 80% of them present only once. The sample consisted of PBMCs. These receptors all stem from a woman in her forties or fifties in good health and CMV-seropositive.

The chain couples TRBV27 to TRBJ1-5; D is possibly TRBD1 (5 bases). The ends were cut back, 3 bases at V and 0 bases at J, with 9 bases in the middle. This CDR3 spans 15 amino acids. Germline V gives CDR1 MNHEY, CDR2 SMNVEV (reference sequence). CDR3 in amino acids: CASSLAGHSNQPQHF. CDR3 bases: TGTGCCAGCAGTTTGGCCGGACATAGCAATCAGCCCCAGCATTTT.

As to this clone: A junction end diverges from the germline sequence, so it may reflect a read error. The chain links TRBV7-7 to TRBJ2-5; 7 nucleotides line up with TRBD2. The CDR3 loop spans 13 amino acids. The V gene's germline CDR1 is SSHAT and CDR2 FNYEAQ (reference sequence). The CDR3 nucleotides are TGTGCTAGCAGCTTCCGGCGGGGGGAGACCCAGTACTTC. Translating it yields CASSFRRGETQYF.

The table lists this clone with a count of one. The chain employs TRBV6-6 and TRBJ1-1; 9 bases align to TRBD1. The CDR3 consists of 16 residues. The germline gives CDR1 MNHNY, CDR2 SVGAGI (reference sequence). The V segment lost 0 bases and the J segment 7 bases; nucleotides outside the gene matches: 9. CDR3 sequence reads: CASSYSSTGGSSEAFF. In nucleotides, the CDR3 is TGTGCCAGCAGTTACTCCTCGACAGGGGGATCAAGTGAAGCTTTCTTT.

The V gene is TRBV27, the J gene TRBJ2-2; no reliable D call. The CDR3 is 14 residues long. With 3 bases removed from V and 4 bases from J, the gap between germline ends came to 9 bases. Germline CDR1 MNHEY, CDR2 SMNVEV (reference sequence). The CDR3 DNA sequence: TGTGCCAGCAGTTTGAGAGTCCTCACCGGGGAGCTGTTTTTT. Its protein is CASSLRVLTGELFF.

A single count supports this clone. The chain employs TRBV30 and TRBJ2-7; TRBD2 agrees at 14 bases. The J segment lost 3 bases and the V segment lost 3 bases, leaving 13 bases of the junction unmatched. The CDR3 covers 18 residues. Germline values: CDR1 GTSNPN, CDR2 SVGIG (reference sequence). CDR3 sequence: CAWSGRTSGGPSVYEQYF. CDR3 nucleotides: TGTGCCTGGAGCGGTCGGACTAGCGGGGGGCCTTCCGTCTACGAGCAGTACTTC.

The V and J genes are TRBV19 and TRBJ1-2, with TRBD1 matching over 7 bases. Germline V gene sequence: CDR1 LNHDA, CDR2 SQIVND (reference sequence). The ends lost 6 bases at V and 8 bases at J; junction bases unmatched: 6. This CDR3 region has 12 residues. The CDR3 bases are TGTGCCAGTAGCGACAGGGTGGGAGGCTACACCTTC. Its protein product is CASSDRVGGYTF.

V is TRBV25-1 and J is TRBJ1-2; possibly TRBD1 for D (5 bases). Germline CDR1 and CDR2: MGHDK and SYGVNS. V was trimmed by 3 bases and J by 6 bases, leaving 14 bases between them. This CDR3 spans 14 amino acids. The CDR3 region is CASSDIRAGNGYTF. CDR3 in DNA: TGTGCCAGCAGTGACATCAGGGCAGGGAATGGCTACACCTTC.

The V and J genes are TRBV12-5 and TRBJ1-2; 10 bases are a match to TRBD1. V was clipped by 1 base and J by 6 bases; unmatched bases: 2. Germline-derived CDR1 and CDR2 are LGHNT and FRNRAP. CDR3 length: 14 residues. The CDR3 protein is CASGLGGTGDGYTF. The CDR3 DNA sequence: TGTGCTAGTGGTTTGGGCGGGACAGGGGATGGCTACACCTTC.

The chain has TRBV7-6 and TRBJ2-7; 14 bases agree with TRBD2. Germline assignment: CDR1 SGHVS and CDR2 FNYEAQ. The CDR3 is made up of 14 amino acids. Losses at the gene ends were 3 bases for V and 6 bases for J; bases not matched to a gene: 1. The CDR3 region is CASSLGTSGGEQYF. The DNA of the CDR3 is TGTGCCAGCAGCTTGGGGACTAGCGGGGGCGAGCAGTACTTC.

Note on this clone: Other DNA sequences within the sample encode an identical CDR3. This chain links TRBV5-1 with TRBJ2-7; D is possibly TRBD1 (6 bases). The CDR3 is 12 residues long. CDR1 is SGHRS and CDR2 is YFSETQ in the germline V gene. Trimming removed 0 bases from V and 5 bases from J, with 6 bases in between. This chain's CDR3 is CASSLDRDEQYF. The CDR3 DNA sequence: TGCGCCAGCAGCTTGGACAGGGACGAGCAGTACTTC.